This T cell receptor beta chain was recovered during a study of T-cell memory formation after mild COVID-19. Turning to the study itself: Most TCR clusters belonged to a single donor. Study-level findings and limits: CD4+ clones that contracted lay mainly in CM and EM; CD8+ ones lay in EMRA. Specificity for SARS-CoV-2 was not confirmed among the second-wave clones peaking on day 37.

The CDR3 is made up of 14 amino acids. The germline V gene has CDR1 MNHEY and CDR2 SVGAGI. Trimming removed 8 bases at V and 0 bases at J, with 13 bases between. This clonotype was seen more than once but under ten times. Antigen unknown. Constant-segment primers served in 5'RACE that generated TCR alpha and TCR beta cDNA libraries bearing sample barcodes and UMIs. TCRdb recomputed calls from the 5' RACE reads with MiXCR, one row per CDR3 protein. The sample records tens of thousands of distinct CDR3 sequences, about 23% being singletons. The chain carries TRBV6-5 and TRBJ1-2, with a possible D match to TRBD1 (5 bases). The sequencing sample was made of PBMCs or a T cell subset sorted from them (not recorded which). The source of this sequence is a man between 18 and 35 years old who had mild COVID-19 (a few samples of this study predate the infection). Cell type and time point are not known. In DNA, the CDR3 is TGTGCCAGCGGGGGGTTTACGGCTAACTATGGCTACACCTTC. Its protein product is CASGGFTANYGYTF.